The rows below give T cell receptor beta chains drawn from one sample of a study of beta chain features in type 1 diabetes. Here immunoSEQ multiplex PCR was the method, and the copy in TCRdb shows in-frame clones only, minus some. The sample consists of about 230,000 clones, 9.6% of them appearing once. Material: naive CD4+ T cells from blood. These receptors all come from a woman between 18 and 29 years old in good health. The CDR3 runs from the conserved cysteine through the conserved F or W. D genes are given only for firm matches. Rows give clone size only sometimes, using once, few, many, or a class for an expanded clone.

>TRBJ1-5|-|-|TRBV29-1
TGCAGCGTTGGGTTGAGTGACCAGGTTCAGGGGCCCCAGCATTTT
CSVGLSDQVQGPQHF
>TRBJ2-1|-|TRBD1|TRBV5-6
TGTGCCAGCAGCTTGGGACCGGGACAGGCGGTAAAAACCAATGAGCAGTTCTTC
CASSLGPGQAVKTNEQFF
>TRBJ2-2|few|-|TRBV5-4
TGTGCCAGCAGCTTGGGGCCGGTCAGGGACACCGGGGAGCTGTTTTTT
CASSLGPVRDTGELFF
>TRBJ2-7|-|TRBD2|TRBV30
TGTGCCTGGAACCGACCGGGACTAGCGGGAGCGGGCTGGTACGAGCAGTACTTC
CAWNRPGLAGAGWYEQYF
>TRBJ2-3|-|-|TRBV19
TGTGCCAGTAGTAAAACTAGAACGGGGACAGATACGCAGTATTTT
CASSKTRTGTDTQYF
>TRBJ2-5|few|TRBD1|TRBV5-1
TGCGCCAGCAGCCGAGGGGGCGTGGAAGAGACCCAGTACTTC
CASSRGGVEETQYF
>TRBJ1-3|-|-|TRBV28
TGTGCCAGCAGTCAGTGGGGGGGCTTAGGAAACACCATATATTTT
CASSQWGGLGNTIYF
>TRBJ1-2|-|TRBD1|TRBV6-5
TGTGCCAGCAGTATGGGACAGGGGGCTTTCAAAGGCTACACCTTC
CASSMGQGAFKGYTF
>TRBJ2-1|-|TRBD2|TRBV6-1
TGTGCCAGCAGTTCCGCGGGAGGGCCAAATGAGCAGTTCTTC
CASSSAGGPNEQFF
>TRBJ1-1|few|-|TRBV10-3
TGTGCCATCAGTAGGGCAGGAGGGACTGAAGCTTTCTTT
CAISRAGGTEAFF
>TRBJ1-2|-|-|TRBV4-1
TGCGCCAGCAGCCAAGAGACGGCAGGGGCTAACTATGGCTACACCTTC
CASSQETAGANYGYTF
>TRBJ1-5|few|-|TRBV6-6
TGTGCCAGCAGTTTTCTTGAGCAGGGCAATCAGCCCCAGCATTTT
CASSFLEQGNQPQHF
>TRBJ1-2|few|-|TRBV7-2
TGTGCCAGCAGCTTTCCTTCGGTGAGGGGCTACACCTTC
CASSFPSVRGYTF
>TRBJ2-7|-|-|TRBV7-6
TGTGCCAGCAGCTTAATCCAGAACTACTACGAGCAGTACTTC
CASSLIQNYYEQYF
>TRBJ1-5|few|TRBD1|TRBV15
TGTGCCACCAGCAGAGATTCGAACAGGGGGGGCAATCAGCCCCAGCATTTT
CATSRDSNRGGNQPQHF
>TRBJ2-2|-|TRBD2|TRBV28
TGTGCCAGCAGTTACCCGCCTAGCGGGAGGACGAACACCGGGGAGCTGTTTTTT
CASSYPPSGRTNTGELFF
>TRBJ1-1|-|-|TRBV7-9
TGTGCCAGCAGCATCGCAGGACAGAACACTGAAGCTTTCTTT
CASSIAGQNTEAFF
>TRBJ2-1|few|TRBD2|TRBV4-2
TGTGCCAGCAGCCAAGTCCCTCAGGCGGGGGGGCGGGAGAACGAGCAGTTCTTC
CASSQVPQAGGRENEQFF
>TRBJ2-4|-|-|TRBV6-1
TGTGCCAGCAGCGGGGGTGCCAAAAACATTCAGTACTTC
CASSGGAKNIQYF
>TRBJ1-3|few|-|TRBV4-1
TGCGCCAGCAGCCAAGACGAGGCTTCCTTCTCTGGAAACACCATATATTTT
CASSQDEASFSGNTIYF
>TRBJ1-2|few|-|TRBV6-1
TGTGCCAGCAGCGACAGCGACTATGGCTACACCTTC
CASSDSDYGYTF
>TRBJ2-7|few|TRBD2|TRBV2
TGTGCCAGCAGGTACGGACTAGCGGGTTCCGAGCAGTACTTC
CASRYGLAGSEQYF
>TRBJ2-3|few|TRBD1|TRBV10-3
TGTGCCATCAGTGGACAGGGGATAGATACGCAGTATTTT
CAISGQGIDTQYF
>TRBJ1-2|-|-|TRBV6-1
TGTGCCAGCAGGGAATCTTCCAACTATGGCTACACCTTC
CASRESSNYGYTF
>TRBJ1-1|few|-|TRBV6-6
TGTGCCAGCAGTCCGACAGGCCGCGGGTCTGAAGCTTTCTTT
CASSPTGRGSEAFF
>TRBJ2-7|few|TRBD2|TRBV5-1
TGCGCCAGCAGCCTTCCTTGGCCGGGACTAGGGGGCGAGCAGTACTTC
CASSLPWPGLGGEQYF
>TRBJ1-2|-|-|TRBV6-5
TGTGCCAGCAGTGGAACAGAGTATGGCTACACCTTC
CASSGTEYGYTF
>TRBJ2-3|-|TRBD2|TRBV2
TGTGCCAGCAGGGGGCCGGGGGGAATCTCAGATACGCAGTATTTT
CASRGPGGISDTQYF
>TRBJ2-2|-|-|TRBV5-1
TGCGCCAGCAGCTTGTTAGAGCAAACCGGGGAGCTGTTTTTT
CASSLLEQTGELFF
>TRBJ2-7|few|TRBD2|TRBV6-5
TGTGCCAGCAGACCCCGGGACTACCACTACGAGCAGTACTTC
CASRPRDYHYEQYF
>TRBJ2-7|-|TRBD2|TRBV19
TGTGCCAGTACCGCAGGGACTAGCGGGAGGGGTGAGCAGTACTTC
CASTAGTSGRGEQYF
>TRBJ2-7|few|TRBD2|TRBV5-4
TGTGCCAGCAGCTTGGAGGTGGCGGGAGCTGGCGAGCAGTACTTC
CASSLEVAGAGEQYF
>TRBJ2-3|few|-|TRBV6-5
TGTGCCAGCAGTTATTCGGATACGCAGTATTTT
CASSYSDTQYF
>TRBJ2-7|few|-|TRBV5-6
TGTGCCAGCAGCGGCCCGGCGAGGGTGGGTGACTTC
CASSGPARVGDF
>TRBJ2-1|few|TRBD2|TRBV2
TGTGCCAGCAGTGAAGGACTAGCTAGCAATGAGCAGTTCTTC
CASSEGLASNEQFF
>TRBJ1-1|few|TRBD1|TRBV7-9
TGTGCCAGCAGCCCCGACAGGGTGAACACTGAAGCTTTCTTT
CASSPDRVNTEAFF
>TRBJ1-2|few|-|TRBV29-1
TGCAGCGTTGGTGGAGGGCTCTATGGCTACACCTTC
CSVGGGLYGYTF
>TRBJ1-5|-|-|TRBV6-1
TGTGCCAGCACTAAGGGGCGGGAAAATCAGCCCCAGCATTTT
CASTKGRENQPQHF
>TRBJ1-1|-|-|TRBV2
TGTGCCAGCAGTGAAATTCAGACAAACACTGAAGCTTTCTTT
CASSEIQTNTEAFF
>TRBJ2-7|many|TRBD1|TRBV29-1
TGCAGCGTTGTTGGGGACAGCTACGAGCAGTACTTC
CSVVGDSYEQYF